This paragraph reports one T cell receptor beta chain. No antigen is known for it. The CDR3 loop spans 15 amino acids. The germline CDR1 and CDR2 sequences are MDHEN and SYDVKM. Trimming took off 11 bases at V and 3 bases at J, with 21 bases between the two ends. This record belongs to a study of cytomegalovirus exposure and HLA in healthy donors. General study results and limits: In vitro experiments confirmed that three CMV-associated chains were specific for CMV antigens.

The table came from immunoSEQ multiplex PCR; TCRdb's copy has only in-frame clones and leaves some out. The sample records over 120,000 clones, 75% to 90% being singletons. Sequencing was carried out using PBMCs. This TCR came from a woman aged 25 to 45 in good health and CMV-seropositive. The V call is TRBV28, the J call TRBJ2-3; D is possibly TRBD2 (6 bases). CDR3 sequence reads: CAGGGGRGGTDTQYF. The DNA for the CDR3 is TGTGCCGGGGGTGGAGGTAGGGGAGGTACAGATACGCAGTATTTT.